The T cell receptor (beta chain) described here comes from a study of T cell responses to AZD1222 COVID-19 vaccine. Worth noting for this clone: The antigen remains unidentified.

Sequencing used immunoSEQ multiplex PCR; TCRdb keeps in-frame clones, though not all of them. The repertoire holds roughly 100,000 clones, with around 90% as singletons. Findings and caveats of the study: A reported finding is that nearly half of spike-specific TCRs target unmutated variant regions. Spike-wide coverage was observed for vaccine-associated CD4 TCRs, with dominant responses at 160-218 and 743-854.

CDR1 SGHNT and CDR2 YYREEE come from the germline V gene (reference sequence). The CDR3 is made up of 20 amino acids. The V and J ends lost 0 bases and 0 bases, in that order; junction bases with no gene match: 11. The sample was peripheral blood, taken 28 days after the second AZD1222 dose. J is TRBJ2-3 and V is TRBV5-4; TRBD2 matches at 12 bases. This TCR was sampled from an adult who received the AZD1222 COVID-19 vaccine. The CDR3 region is CASSLATTSGGRYSTDTQYF. The DNA for the CDR3 is TGTGCCAGCAGCTTGGCCACGACTAGCGGGGGCCGGTATAGCACAGATACGCAGTATTTT.